This TCR beta chain was sequenced during a study of shared clonotypes between healthy human individuals. Germline V gene data show CDR1 as SGHRS and CDR2 as YFSETQ. The CDR3 is made up of 14 amino acids. Deletions cut 4 bases from V and 6 bases from J, with 16 bases between. It was CD45RO-negative cells, positively selected for CCR7, that made up naive CD8 cells, with terminally differentiated effector memory CD45RA+ cells excluded. Donation came from healthy HIV-negative adults that had no recent acute infections or vaccinations. With respect to this clone: Its matching antigen is unknown.

Assay: immunoSEQ multiplex PCR; the TCRdb copy retains only in-frame clones and omits some. The sample lists 760,000 or so clones; 95% to 97% were seen once. General study results and limits: Represented genetic and exposure-history diversity was restricted by having few donors.

Sequenced: naive CD8+ T cells sorted from blood. V and J are TRBV5-1 and TRBJ1-1, with D tentatively TRBD1 (5 bases). This TCR derives from a man in his thirties or forties in good health. CDR3 in amino acids: CASSQSRQRAEAFF. CDR3 DNA: TGCGCCAGCAGCCAAAGCCGACAGCGGGCTGAAGCTTTCTTT.